The 24 T cell receptor beta chains below were found in one sample sequenced in a study of memory CD4+ T cells and cytomegalovirus serostatus. Single viable CD3+CD4+CD8-CD45RO+ cells were sorted as the memory CD4+ T cells. Profiling relied on immunoSEQ multiplex PCR, and the TCRdb table lists in-frame clones only, not all of them. The sample lists tens of thousands of clones; roughly 77% were seen once. The specimen sequenced was memory CD4+ T cells from blood. The receptors were sampled from an adult in good health and CMV-seronegative.

The chain combines TRBV14 with TRBJ2-2; D is perhaps TRBD1 (5 bases). This CDR3 is built from 15 residues. Germline V CDR1 and CDR2: SGHDN, FVKESK. Trimming left V 5 bases short and J 4 bases short, with 14 bases between. CDR3 sequence (DNA): TGTGCCAGCAGCTCAAGACAGACCTTCACCGGGGAGCTGTTTTTT. Encoded protein: CASSSRQTFTGELFF.

This chain uses TRBV11-2 with TRBJ1-3; D is undetermined. V lost 3 bases to trimming and J lost 6 bases, with 9 bases between them. CDR1 SGHAT and CDR2 FQNNGV come from the germline V gene. The CDR3 extends over 13 amino acids. CDR3 bases: TGTGCCAGCAGCTTTTCGTTCCAAAACACCATATATTTT. Its protein is CASSFSFQNTIYF.

The chain employs TRBV10-2 and TRBJ1-2; D unclear. Germline CDR1 WSHSY, CDR2 SAAADI. CDR3 length: 14 residues. The germline V and J ends were trimmed by 2 bases and 5 bases, with 12 bases remaining between them. The CDR3 DNA follows: TGCGCCAGCAGTGAGCTGACGGGCGGGTATGGCTACACCTTC. It specifies CASSELTGGYGYTF.

The chain carries TRBV7-2 and TRBJ1-5; D is undetermined. There are 16 residues in the CDR3. Germline loops: CDR1 SGHTA, CDR2 FQGNSA. V shed 1 base and J shed 0 bases, with 10 bases lying between them. For the CDR3, the DNA is TGTGCCAGCAGCTTAGATGTCCTTCATAGCAATCAGCCCCAGCATTTT. Translated, it gives CASSLDVLHSNQPQHF.

The J gene is TRBJ2-1, the V gene TRBV30; D unresolved. Germline V gene data show CDR1 as GTSNPN and CDR2 as SVGIG (reference sequence). Trimming shortened V by 1 base and J by 10 bases, and 14 bases separated the two germline ends. The CDR3 totals 13 residues. The CDR3 sequence is CAWSATAPGEQFF. The DNA of the CDR3 is TGTGCCTGGAGTGCAACGGCCCCCGGGGAGCAGTTCTTC.

V is TRBV2 and J is TRBJ2-5; 13 positions match TRBD2. V shed 6 bases and J 5 bases; nucleotides not matched to a gene: 9. The CDR3 consists of 16 residues. The germline V gene encodes CDR1 SNHLY and CDR2 FYNNEI. This CDR3 is CASSAGLAGASETQYF. In DNA form, the CDR3 reads TGTGCCAGCAGCGCCGGACTAGCGGGAGCTTCCGAGACCCAGTACTTC.

V gene TRBV6-5 combines with J gene TRBJ2-7; 8 bases agree with TRBD2. V shed 0 bases and J 4 bases; nucleotides not matched to a gene: 2. The CDR3 contains 14 residues. Germline lookup yields CDR1 MNHEY and CDR2 SVGAGI. The CDR3: CASSYSAGVYEQYF. In DNA, the CDR3 is TGTGCCAGCAGTTACTCAGCGGGAGTTTACGAGCAGTACTTC.

The rearrangement uses TRBV25-1 and TRBJ2-3; TRBD2 agrees at 13 bases. V shed 4 bases, J shed 5 bases, and the junction held 3 bases outside the gene matches. Looked up from germline, CDR1 is MGHDK and CDR2 is SYGVNS. The CDR3 consists of 15 residues. The CDR3 DNA follows: TGTGCCAGCAGTGCCAGGACTAGCGGGAGAGATACGCAGTATTTT. Protein: CASSARTSGRDTQYF.

This clone was seen a single time. This chain joins TRBV7-2 and TRBJ1-1, with D hard to call. The CDR3 extends over 14 amino acids. Germline loops: CDR1 SGHTA, CDR2 FQGNSA. Trimming took 5 bases from V and 1 from J, leaving 11 bases between them. The CDR3 spells CASSLSRKNTEAFF. CDR3 sequence (DNA): TGTGCCAGCAGCCTCAGTCGGAAGAACACTGAAGCTTTCTTT.

J is TRBJ1-1 and V is TRBV6-5; D is perhaps TRBD1 (5 bases). Germline assignment: CDR1 MNHEY and CDR2 SVGAGI. The V and J ends lost 5 bases and 3 bases respectively, with 10 bases between them. CDR3 size: 13 residues. CDR3 nucleotides: TGTGCCAGCAGTATGGACACGGACACTGAAGCTTTCTTT. This encodes CASSMDTDTEAFF.

V is TRBV5-1 and J is TRBJ2-3, with no clear D. The germline V gene encodes CDR1 SGHRS and CDR2 YFSETQ. Trimming removed 4 bases from V and 0 bases from J, with 12 bases in between. This CDR3 spans 15 amino acids. The CDR3 bases are TGCGCCAGCAGCCCCAAGACTTCTAGCACAGATACGCAGTATTTT. It is translated as CASSPKTSSTDTQYF.

The chain uses TRBV6-1 and TRBJ2-1, with 8 positions matching TRBD2. Germline V gene sequence: CDR1 MNHNS, CDR2 SASEGT. The CDR3 is made up of 16 amino acids. Trimming at V came to 1 base and at J to 4 bases, leaving 6 bases not matched to a gene. Here the CDR3 reads CASSEGVSGIYNEQFF. The CDR3, as DNA: TGTGCCAGCAGTGAAGGTGTTAGCGGGATTTACAATGAGCAGTTCTTC.

The chain joins TRBV7-2 to TRBJ1-3; no definite D call. This CDR3 spans 14 amino acids. The germline V and J ends were trimmed by 1 base and 0 bases, with 4 bases remaining between them. CDR1 is SGHTA, CDR2 FQGNSA, per germline. The CDR3 spells CASSLVSSGNTIYF. The CDR3 DNA is TGTGCCAGCAGCTTAGTTTCCTCTGGAAACACCATATATTTT.

The V gene is TRBV27, the J gene TRBJ1-2; weak D call: TRBD1 (5 bases). The CDR3 totals 16 residues. Looked up from germline, CDR1 is MNHEY and CDR2 is SMNVEV (reference sequence). Trimming shortened V by 2 bases and J by 4 bases, and 17 bases separated the two germline ends. The CDR3 region is CASSLLGRGRVYGYTF. DNA for the CDR3: TGTGCCAGCAGTTTACTTGGGAGGGGCCGGGTCTATGGCTACACCTTC.

The chain recombines TRBV6-6 with TRBJ2-3; TRBD1 aligns across 12 bases. V trimming: 6 bases; J trimming: 2 bases; junction bases outside the gene matches: 3. CDR3 length: 15 amino acids. Looked up from germline, CDR1 is MNHNY and CDR2 is SVGAGI (reference sequence). CDR3 amino acids: CASRRDRGLTDTQYF. For the CDR3, the DNA is TGTGCCAGCAGACGGGACAGGGGGCTCACAGATACGCAGTATTTT.

The rearrangement links TRBV5-6 to TRBJ2-5, with 12 bases that match TRBD1. This CDR3 has 16 amino acids. The V gene end was trimmed by 3 bases and the J gene end by 4 bases; junction bases not matched to a gene: 7. CDR1 and CDR2 (germline): SGHDT, YYEEEE. This chain's CDR3 is CASSSRGTGGRETQYF. For the CDR3, the DNA is TGTGCCAGCAGCTCCCGGGGGACAGGGGGCCGAGAGACCCAGTACTTC.

The chain combines TRBV11-2 with TRBJ1-4, with D possibly TRBD1 on 5 matching bases. V lost 4 bases and J 0 bases, leaving 12 bases between the germline ends. The germline V gene encodes CDR1 SGHAT and CDR2 FQNNGV. This CDR3 has 16 amino acids. CDR3 nucleotide sequence: TGTGCCAGCAGCTCCAGGGCCGATGCAACTAATGAAAAACTGTTTTTT. Translated, it gives CASSSRADATNEKLFF. The full variable domain, in which reference TRBV11-2 and TRBJ1-4 provide the parts outside the CDR3, is EAGVAQSPRYKIIEKRQSVAFWCNPISGHATLYWYQQILGQGPKLLIQFQNNGVVDDSQLPKDRFSAERLKGVDSTLKIQPAKLEDSAVYLCASSSRADATNEKLFFGSGTQLSVL.

The rearrangement uses TRBV4-3 and TRBJ1-6; no clear D gene. From germline, CDR1 is LGHNA and CDR2 YSLEER. V was cut by 6 bases and J by 7 bases, with 10 bases left in between. The CDR3 totals 13 residues. The CDR3 DNA sequence: TGCGCCAGCAGGCGGAATCTAAATTCACCCCTCCACTTT. Protein: CASRRNLNSPLHF.

This clone was recorded a few times. CDR3 protein: CASGLVIPSGPGGTDTQYF. CDR3 DNA sequence: TGTGCTAGTGGTTTGGTAATCCCTAGCGGGCCTGGTGGCACAGATACGCAGTATTTT. This sequence joins TRBV12-5 and TRBJ2-3; 8 positions match TRBD2. This CDR3 has 19 residues. With 0 bases clipped from V and 1 base from J, the junction kept 12 bases outside the gene matches. The germline V gene has CDR1 LGHNT and CDR2 FRNRAP.

V and J are TRBV5-1 and TRBJ1-1; TRBD1 might be the D (5 bases). The ends were cut back, 4 bases at V and 1 base at J, with 8 bases in the middle. Germline CDR1 SGHRS, CDR2 YFSETQ. This CDR3 is 13 amino acids long. CDR3 loop: CASSHTGNTEAFF. CDR3 DNA: TGCGCCAGCAGCCACACAGGGAACACTGAAGCTTTCTTT.

The rearrangement links TRBV30 to TRBJ2-5; TRBD2 aligns across 13 bases. The CDR3 spans 18 residues. V lost 3 bases and J lost 0; bases outside the gene matches: 10. Germline loops: CDR1 GTSNPN, CDR2 SVGIG (reference sequence). The CDR3 sequence is CAWSRGLAGVRYQETQYF. The CDR3 DNA reads TGTGCCTGGAGCCGCGGACTAGCGGGAGTTCGGTACCAAGAGACCCAGTACTTC.

The gene calls are TRBV5-6 and TRBJ2-3; the D gene could be TRBD1 or TRBD2 (5 bases each). V lost 6 bases and J lost 0, with 14 bases in between. Germline lookup yields CDR1 SGHDT and CDR2 YYEEEE. The CDR3 runs to 15 residues. The DNA of the CDR3 is TGTGCCAGCATGCCGGGACCAGGGAGCACAGATACGCAGTATTTT. Amino acids: CASMPGPGSTDTQYF.

The chain has TRBV19 and TRBJ2-3, with 13 bases fitting TRBD2. Germline V gene lookup returns CDR1 LNHDA and CDR2 SQIVND (reference sequence). The CDR3 extends over 15 amino acids. The V segment lost 6 bases and the J segment 8 bases; nucleotides outside the gene matches: 8. CDR3 DNA: TGTGCCAGTAGCTCCCTACGGACTAGCGGGAGTACGCAGTATTTT. It is translated as CASSSLRTSGSTQYF.

This rearrangement joins TRBV10-3 to TRBJ1-3, with 7 bases identical to TRBD1. The germline CDR1 and CDR2 sequences are ENHRY and SYGVKD. This CDR3 region has 17 residues. The trim removed 2 bases at V and 3 bases at J, leaving 10 bases unmatched. The CDR3 sequence is CAISERWETGNGNTIYF. The CDR3, as DNA: TGTGCCATCAGTGAGAGGTGGGAGACAGGGAATGGAAACACCATATATTTT.